This is a list of T cell receptor beta chains from one sample in a study of blood T cell repertoires in COVID-19. TCRdb's copy holds only in-frame clones and misses some; the assay was immunoSEQ multiplex PCR. The table lists about 82,000 clones, roughly 86% of them singletons. Sequenced sample: peripheral blood. The receptors come from a man between 45 and 60 years old with active or convalescent COVID-19. Both conserved end residues are part of each CDR3. Each record gives: CDR3 length, V gene, clone size, J gene, D gene, CDR3 DNA, CDR3 protein. A D gene is named only where the DNA matches it firmly. A row's size may be missing; if present it is once, few, many or a size class.

length: 15; V: TRBV10-3; size: .; J: TRBJ1-5; D: .; DNA: TGTGCCATCAGCCTGGGGGGTGGAAGCAATCAGCCCCAGCATTTT; CDR3: CAISLGGGSNQPQHF
length: 15; V: TRBV18; size: .; J: TRBJ2-2; D: .; DNA: TGTGCCAGCTCACCTCAGGGGGAGGTCACCGGGGAGCTGTTTTTT; CDR3: CASSPQGEVTGELFF
length: 14; V: TRBV15; size: .; J: TRBJ2-1; D: TRBD2; DNA: TGTGCCACCAGCAGAGGGCGGGGGTACAATGAGCAGTTCTTC; CDR3: CATSRGRGYNEQFF
length: 14; V: TRBV5-1; size: once; J: TRBJ1-5; D: .; DNA: TGCGCCAGCAGCCCGGACGGACTCAATCAGCCCCAGCATTTT; CDR3: CASSPDGLNQPQHF
length: 16; V: TRBV7-2; size: .; J: TRBJ1-3; D: TRBD1; DNA: TGTGCCAGCAGCTTAAATGCAGGGGGTCTCGGAAACACCATATATTTT; CDR3: CASSLNAGGLGNTIYF
length: 13; V: TRBV5-5; size: .; J: TRBJ2-1; D: TRBD1; DNA: TGTGCCAGCGGGACAGGGTCCTACAATGAGCAGTTCTTC; CDR3: CASGTGSYNEQFF
length: 10; V: TRBV6-5; size: once; J: TRBJ1-4; D: .; DNA: TGTGCCAGCAGCTATGAAAAACTGTTTTTT; CDR3: CASSYEKLFF
length: 13; V: TRBV2; size: once; J: TRBJ1-3; D: .; DNA: TGTGCCAGCCAACGGGGCTCTGGAAACACCATATATTTT; CDR3: CASQRGSGNTIYF
length: 16; V: TRBV7-7; size: many; J: TRBJ2-3; D: TRBD1; DNA: TGTGCCAGCAGCCCCCGGACAGGGGGCGGCACAGATACGCAGTATTTT; CDR3: CASSPRTGGGTDTQYF
length: 17; V: TRBV5-1; size: few; J: TRBJ2-5; D: TRBD2; DNA: TGCGCCAGCAGTCCCGGACTAGCGGGGGGGAGTCAAGAGACCCAGTACTTC; CDR3: CASSPGLAGGSQETQYF
length: 19; V: TRBV14; size: .; J: TRBJ2-1; D: TRBD2; DNA: TGTGCCAGCAGCCATACGACTAGCGGGGGGAGCTACGTCTACAATGAGCAGTTCTTC; CDR3: CASSHTTSGGSYVYNEQFF
length: 12; V: TRBV28; size: .; J: TRBJ1-2; D: .; DNA: TGTGCCAGCACCCGGGGGGACTATGGCTACACCTTC; CDR3: CASTRGDYGYTF
length: 13; V: TRBV6-4; size: .; J: TRBJ1-2; D: .; DNA: TGTGCCAGCAGTGAGGAGGTGGGGTCCGGCTACACCTTC; CDR3: CASSEEVGSGYTF
length: 15; V: TRBV27; size: few; J: TRBJ2-2; D: .; DNA: TGTGCCAGCAGTTGGTCTAGCCAGAACACCGGGGAGCTGTTTTTT; CDR3: CASSWSSQNTGELFF
length: 14; V: TRBV19; size: .; J: TRBJ2-5; D: TRBD1; DNA: TGTGCCAGTAGTATCGGGCAGGGGGCTGAGACCCAGTACTTC; CDR3: CASSIGQGAETQYF
length: 14; V: TRBV7-2; size: .; J: TRBJ2-1; D: TRBD1; DNA: TGTGCCAGCAGCGTCGGACAGGGAGACAATGAGCAGTTCTTC; CDR3: CASSVGQGDNEQFF
length: 14; V: TRBV4-3; size: .; J: TRBJ1-1; D: TRBD1; DNA: TGCGCCAGCAGCCGCTCGACAGGGGCCACTGAAGCTTTCTTT; CDR3: CASSRSTGATEAFF
length: 16; V: TRBV4-1; size: .; J: TRBJ1-4; D: .; DNA: TGCGCCAGCAGCCAAGATCGCGGGAATGAAAATGAAAAACTGTTTTTT; CDR3: CASSQDRGNENEKLFF
length: 16; V: TRBV5-1; size: .; J: TRBJ2-1; D: .; DNA: TGCGCCAGCAGTCCGGGATCTACTGGCTCCTACAATGAGCAGTTCTTC; CDR3: CASSPGSTGSYNEQFF
length: 14; V: TRBV7-9; size: once; J: TRBJ1-5; D: TRBD1; DNA: TGTGCCAGCAGCTTAGAACAGGGGGGTCAGCCCCAGCATTTT; CDR3: CASSLEQGGQPQHF
length: 14; V: TRBV21-1; size: .; J: TRBJ1-1; D: .; DNA: TGTGCCAGCAGCTCCTCGGAGGGCCACACTGAAGCTTTCTTT; CDR3: CASSSSEGHTEAFF
length: 16; V: TRBV28; size: .; J: TRBJ2-1; D: TRBD1; DNA: TGTGCCAGCAGTCCTCTGGGGACAGGGGTCAGCAATGAGCAGTTCTTC; CDR3: CASSPLGTGVSNEQFF
length: 14; V: TRBV7-2; size: .; J: TRBJ2-7; D: TRBD2; DNA: TGTGCCACCTCCCCTGGGCAGGGAGGGCTCGAGCAGTACTTC; CDR3: CATSPGQGGLEQYF
length: 17; V: TRBV28; size: .; J: TRBJ1-1; D: TRBD1; DNA: TGTGCCAGCAGTCCCCCGAACCCCGGGACAGGGGACTTTGAAGCTTTCTTT; CDR3: CASSPPNPGTGDFEAFF
length: 17; V: TRBV19; size: .; J: TRBJ1-2; D: .; DNA: TGTGCCAGTAGATCTGTTGTCAGGGTCGGGTTACTCGGGGGCTACACCTTC; CDR3: CASRSVVRVGLLGGYTF
length: 13; V: TRBV3-1/TRBV3-2; size: .; J: TRBJ1-1; D: .; DNA: TGTGCCAGCAGCCAAGAGGGGGCCCGCGAAGCTTTCTTT; CDR3: CASSQEGAREAFF
length: 14; V: TRBV10-3; size: .; J: TRBJ1-3; D: TRBD1; DNA: TGTGCCATCAGGGGGACAGGGGCTGGAAACACCATATATTTT; CDR3: CAIRGTGAGNTIYF
length: 16; V: TRBV7-2; size: .; J: TRBJ2-5; D: TRBD2; DNA: TGTGCCAGCAGCCTCGGAGGGACTAGCGGGGGAGAGACCCAGTACTTC; CDR3: CASSLGGTSGGETQYF
length: 13; V: TRBV5-4; size: .; J: TRBJ1-2; D: TRBD1; DNA: TGTGCCAGCAGCCCCTGGACAGGGAGAGACTACACCTTC; CDR3: CASSPWTGRDYTF
length: 15; V: TRBV5-4; size: .; J: TRBJ1-1; D: TRBD1; DNA: TGTGCCAGCAGCTTGGTTGCAGGGGGAGGCACTGAAGCTTTCTTT; CDR3: CASSLVAGGGTEAFF
length: 14; V: TRBV5-4; size: few; J: TRBJ1-2; D: .; DNA: TGTGCCAGCAGCCGTGGGGGACTGCCGTATGGCTACACCTTC; CDR3: CASSRGGLPYGYTF
length: 15; V: TRBV7-9; size: .; J: TRBJ2-1; D: TRBD2; DNA: TGTGCCAGCCTAGGGCGCCTAGCGGTCTACAATGAGCAGTTCTTC; CDR3: CASLGRLAVYNEQFF
length: 12; V: TRBV19; size: .; J: TRBJ1-5; D: .; DNA: TGTGCCAGTAGGCAGGGGAATCAGCCCCAGCATTTT; CDR3: CASRQGNQPQHF
length: 16; V: TRBV5-4; size: .; J: TRBJ1-1; D: TRBD1; DNA: TGTGCCAGCAGCTTGCCGGGACAGGGGTTGAACACTGAAGCTTTCTTT; CDR3: CASSLPGQGLNTEAFF
length: 16; V: TRBV19; size: .; J: TRBJ2-2; D: TRBD1; DNA: TGTGCCAGTAGTCCCGGGACAGGGAGCCCCACCGGGGAGCTGTTTTTT; CDR3: CASSPGTGSPTGELFF
length: 13; V: TRBV27; size: .; J: TRBJ2-3; D: .; DNA: TGTGCCAGCAGTTTGCTAACCGGGGATACGCAGTATTTT; CDR3: CASSLLTGDTQYF
length: 13; V: TRBV5-4; size: .; J: TRBJ2-5; D: .; DNA: TGTGCCAGCAGCCCGCGGGACAGCGAGACCCAGTACTTC; CDR3: CASSPRDSETQYF
length: 13; V: TRBV6-4; size: .; J: TRBJ2-1; D: .; DNA: TGTGCCAGCAGTGACTCTAGTCTGAATGAGCAGTTCTTC; CDR3: CASSDSSLNEQFF
length: 14; V: TRBV6-5; size: .; J: TRBJ1-4; D: .; DNA: TGTGCCAGCAGTTACTCTGGGGCGGCCGAAAAACTGTTTTTT; CDR3: CASSYSGAAEKLFF
length: 15; V: TRBV15; size: .; J: TRBJ2-5; D: .; DNA: TGTGCCACCAGCCCCCTTAGGGGGGGGGAGGAGACCCAGTACTTC; CDR3: CATSPLRGGEETQYF
length: 16; V: TRBV28; size: .; J: TRBJ1-3; D: TRBD1; DNA: TGTGCCAGCAGTTTCGGGACAGTCAACTCTGGAAACACCATATATTTT; CDR3: CASSFGTVNSGNTIYF
length: 15; V: TRBV7-2; size: .; J: TRBJ1-6; D: .; DNA: TGTGCCAGCAGCTTAGGGCAGGGGTATAATTCACCCCTCCACTTT; CDR3: CASSLGQGYNSPLHF
length: 16; V: TRBV5-1; size: .; J: TRBJ2-5; D: .; DNA: TGCGCCAGCAGCTTGGCTGATCAGGGGTCACAAGAGACCCAGTACTTC; CDR3: CASSLADQGSQETQYF
length: 15; V: TRBV3-1/TRBV3-2; size: .; J: TRBJ2-1; D: .; DNA: TGTGCCAGCAGCCCATCGACTGGAATCTACAATGAGCAGTTCTTC; CDR3: CASSPSTGIYNEQFF
length: 15; V: TRBV7-6; size: .; J: TRBJ1-4; D: .; DNA: TGTGCCAGCAGCTTCCGACAGGCAACTAATGAAAAACTGTTTTTT; CDR3: CASSFRQATNEKLFF
length: 16; V: TRBV13; size: .; J: TRBJ1-6; D: .; DNA: TGTGCCAGCAGCTTATTAGAGCCAGGGAGGACTTCACCCCTCCACTTT; CDR3: CASSLLEPGRTSPLHF
length: 14; V: TRBV5-1; size: once; J: TRBJ1-3; D: .; DNA: TGCGCCAGCAGCTTGGGCACATCCGGAAACACCATATATTTT; CDR3: CASSLGTSGNTIYF
length: 13; V: TRBV30; size: .; J: TRBJ2-5; D: .; DNA: TGTGCCTGGAGAGGCGCAGGCATAGAGACCCAGTACTTC; CDR3: CAWRGAGIETQYF
length: 17; V: TRBV7-2; size: .; J: TRBJ2-5; D: TRBD2; DNA: TGTGCCAGCAGCATCCCGGGACTAGCGGGGTCAGAAGAGACCCAGTACTTC; CDR3: CASSIPGLAGSEETQYF
length: 15; V: TRBV7-2; size: .; J: TRBJ2-2; D: TRBD1; DNA: TGTGCCAGCAGCACGGGACAGGGGAGGACCGGGGAGCTGTTTTTT; CDR3: CASSTGQGRTGELFF
length: 13; V: TRBV30; size: .; J: TRBJ1-1; D: TRBD1; DNA: TGTGCCTGGAAGGGTTACAGGGGGACTGAAGCTTTCTTT; CDR3: CAWKGYRGTEAFF